These 13 T cell receptor beta chains came from one sample sequenced in a study of Graves' ophthalmopathy and Graves' hyperthyroidism. Amplification of the TCR beta CDR3 regions used RNA transcripts (as template). Investigators did first-round RT-PCR with HTBI primers, then second-round multiplex PCR. One entry per CDR3 protein, called by TCRdb with MiXCR from the multiplex PCR reads. The table records more than 1,000,000 distinct CDR3 sequences, 35% to 45% of them present only once. The sequenced sample consisted of peripheral blood or thyroid tissue (not recorded which). The receptor set was obtained from an adult man with Graves' hyperthyroidism.

Of note for this clonotype: Since a much larger clone is just one base distant, this may be a read error. The V gene is TRBV9, the J gene TRBJ1-4; no reliable D call. Germline V gene data show CDR1 as SGDLS and CDR2 as YYNGEE. The CDR3 totals 16 residues. The CDR3 sequence: CAGSVAVEGSNEKLFF. DNA of the CDR3: TGTGCCGGCAGCGTAGCCGTCGAGGGTTCCAATGAAAAACTGTTTTTT.

At least ten counts were recorded for this clonotype. The J gene is TRBJ2-2, the V gene TRBV9; no reliable D call. Between the trimmed V and J ends, which lost 0 bases and 4 bases, there was a span of 7 bases. The CDR3 is made up of 14 amino acids. CDR1 SGDLS and CDR2 YYNGEE come from the germline V gene. For the CDR3, the DNA is TGTGCCAGCAGCGTAGCAGGAACCACCGGGGAGCTGTTTTTT. Translation gives CASSVAGTTGELFF.

This clonotype was found a few times. The chain uses TRBV4-1 and TRBJ1-1; possibly TRBD1 for D (5 bases). The CDR3 is 16 amino acids. Trimming stripped 3 bases from V and 2 bases from J, with 16 bases between. Germline CDR1 and CDR2: MGHRA and YSYEKL. DNA of the CDR3: TGCGCCAGCAGCCAGTACCAAACGGGGGGAAACACTGAAGCTTTCTTT. Its translation: CASSQYQTGGNTEAFF.

This clonotype was observed many times. This sequence joins TRBV29-1 and TRBJ1-2; D is uncertain. The V end lost 5 bases, the J end lost 8 bases, and 9 bases lay between the germline ends. The CDR3 covers 10 residues. Germline assignment: CDR1 SQVTM and CDR2 ANQGSEA. CDR3 coding DNA: TGCAGCGTTAGGGCGGAGGGCTACACCTTC. Encoded protein: CSVRAEGYTF.

This clonotype appeared a few times. The V gene is TRBV9, the J gene TRBJ1-1, with TRBD1 identical over 8 bases. CDR3 length: 16 residues. The germline V gene encodes CDR1 SGDLS and CDR2 YYNGEE. With 0 bases clipped from V and 7 bases from J, the junction kept 11 bases outside the gene matches. The CDR3 loop is CASSVAWTGTMDEAFF. Written as DNA, the CDR3 is TGTGCCAGCAGCGTAGCCTGGACAGGGACTATGGATGAAGCTTTCTTT.

This clonotype has just a few counts. The chain has TRBV9 and TRBJ2-7, with 11 bases aligning to TRBD2. V trimming: 4 bases; J trimming: 2 bases; junction bases outside the gene matches: 8. Germline-derived CDR1 and CDR2 are SGDLS and YYNGEE. The CDR3 covers 16 residues. The CDR3 sequence is CASSPRLAGRTYEQYF. For the CDR3, the DNA is TGTGCCAGCAGCCCACGACTAGCGGGACGGACCTACGAGCAGTACTTC.

This clonotype was seen once. This sequence joins TRBV7-9 and TRBJ1-6; D gene ambiguous. The CDR3 runs to 15 residues. Germline CDR1 and CDR2: SEHNR and FQNEAQ (reference sequence). Trimming took off 5 bases at V and 7 bases at J, with 15 bases between the two ends. The CDR3 spells CASSPDFSQNSPLHF. The CDR3 region has the DNA TGTGCCAGCAGCCCAGATTTTAGTCAGAATTCACCCCTCCACTTT.

Remarks on this clonotype: A junction boundary mismatches the germline segment, possibly from a read error. The chain combines TRBV14 with TRBJ2-6, with 10 bases lining up with TRBD1. Looked up from germline, CDR1 is SGHDN and CDR2 is FVKESK. There are 18 residues in the CDR3. For the CDR3, the DNA is TGTGCCAGCTTATCGGGACAGGGGACCTTCTCTGGGACCAACGTCCTGACTTTC. Translation: CASLSGQGTFSGTNVLTF.

This clonotype was detected only a few times. This chain joins TRBV9 and TRBJ2-5; 9 bases agree with TRBD2. The CDR3 contains 20 residues. Germline-derived CDR1 and CDR2 are SGDLS and YYNGEE. V was pared by 1 base and J by 1 base, with 17 bases of the junction left unmatched. This CDR3 reads CASSVSQPGGGAPFQETQYF. CDR3 DNA: TGTGCCAGCAGCGTAAGCCAGCCTGGCGGGGGGGCCCCTTTCCAAGAGACCCAGTACTTC.

V and J are TRBV2 and TRBJ1-5; D possibly corresponds to TRBD1 (6 bases). V was shortened by 6 bases and J by 6 bases, with 18 bases between the two germline ends. CDR1 and CDR2 from the germline V gene are SNHLY and FYNNEI. The CDR3 is made up of 15 amino acids. CDR3: CASRKGPGAGQPQHF. The CDR3 DNA is TGTGCCAGCAGAAAAGGCCCAGGGGCGGGTCAGCCCCAGCATTTT.

The chain combines TRBV6-2 or TRBV6-3 with TRBJ2-7, with D perhaps assigned TRBD1 or TRBD2 (5 bases each). The CDR3 loop spans 13 amino acids. Trimming cost V 9 bases and J 6 bases, with 18 bases left between them. CDR1 is MNHEY, CDR2 SVGEGT, per germline. The CDR3 DNA sequence: TGTGCCAGTTCGATCTCGGGGCACAGCGAGCAGTACTTC. It codes for CASSISGHSEQYF.

This clonotype has a count of ten or more. The genes are TRBV20-1 and TRBJ2-7; 7 bases are a match to TRBD1. V gave up 3 bases and J gave up 6 bases; unmatched junction bases: 8. From germline, CDR1 is DFQATT and CDR2 SNEGSKA (reference sequence). This CDR3 has 13 amino acids. The CDR3 nucleotides are TGCAGTGCTAGGTCAGGGGGTATAATCGAGCAGTACTTC. Amino acid sequence: CSARSGGIIEQYF.

This clonotype showed up just once. V and J are TRBV7-2 and TRBJ1-2; 9 bases agree with TRBD1. V lost 5 bases, J lost 12 bases, and 10 bases stayed unmatched. Germline values: CDR1 SGHTA, CDR2 FQGNSA. This CDR3 is 13 amino acids long. The chain's CDR3 is CASSRTGVEGDTF. The CDR3 coding sequence is TGTGCCAGCAGCCGGACAGGGGTGGAGGGCGACACCTTC.